This is a list of T cell receptor beta chains from one sample in a study of T cell responses to AZD1222 COVID-19 vaccine. Assay used: immunoSEQ multiplex PCR; TCRdb lists only in-frame clones, some missing. The sample shows fewer than 95,000 clones, roughly 90% of them seen only once. The material sequenced was peripheral blood, taken 28 days after the second AZD1222 dose. The receptors were sampled from an adult who received the AZD1222 COVID-19 vaccine. Each CDR3 is given with its conserved first and last residue. D genes are given only for firm matches. Size values are once, few and many counts, or a class for expanded clones, and some rows have none.

D gene: TRBD2
clone size: NA
V gene: TRBV6-2/TRBV6-3
J gene: TRBJ2-1
CDR3 DNA: TGTGCCAGCAGTTACGTCGGGGGGGAGTTCTTC
CDR3 protein: CASSYVGGEFF

D gene: NA
clone size: NA
V gene: TRBV28
J gene: TRBJ1-6
CDR3 DNA: TGTGCCAGCAGTTCCGAGGAGGGTTTTAATTCACCCCTCCACTTT
CDR3 protein: CASSSEEGFNSPLHF

D gene: NA
clone size: NA
V gene: TRBV25-1
J gene: TRBJ2-5
CDR3 DNA: TGTGCCAGCAGTGAATCTTCATACCAAGAGACCCAGTACTTC
CDR3 protein: CASSESSYQETQYF

D gene: NA
clone size: NA
V gene: TRBV18
J gene: TRBJ1-2
CDR3 DNA: TGTGCCAGCTCACCAACGGGGCAGATGGACTATGGCTACACCTTC
CDR3 protein: CASSPTGQMDYGYTF

D gene: TRBD1
clone size: NA
V gene: TRBV28
J gene: TRBJ2-7
CDR3 DNA: TGTGCCAGCAGCCCACCCACCCAGGGGGTCCTCTCCTACGAGCAGTACTTC
CDR3 protein: CASSPPTQGVLSYEQYF

D gene: NA
clone size: NA
V gene: TRBV10-3
J gene: TRBJ1-2
CDR3 DNA: TGTGCCATCAGTGAGTCAGAGCTTATAAACTATGGCTACACCTTC
CDR3 protein: CAISESELINYGYTF

D gene: NA
clone size: NA
V gene: TRBV29-1
J gene: TRBJ1-2
CDR3 DNA: TGCAGCGCCTCCGACAGAGCTAACTATGGCTACACCTTC
CDR3 protein: CSASDRANYGYTF

D gene: NA
clone size: NA
V gene: TRBV10-1
J gene: TRBJ1-1
CDR3 DNA: TGCGCCAGCAGTGCCCCCGAGGCAGGCGATGAAGCTTTCTTT
CDR3 protein: CASSAPEAGDEAFF

D gene: TRBD1
clone size: NA
V gene: TRBV19
J gene: TRBJ1-5
CDR3 DNA: TGTGCCAGTAGTACCCCGGGGAGACAGGGGGGAAATCAGCCCCAGCATTTT
CDR3 protein: CASSTPGRQGGNQPQHF

D gene: TRBD1
clone size: NA
V gene: TRBV29-1
J gene: TRBJ1-1
CDR3 DNA: TGCAGCGTTCAAGGACAGGGTAACACTGAAGCTTTCTTT
CDR3 protein: CSVQGQGNTEAFF

D gene: NA
clone size: NA
V gene: TRBV5-4
J gene: TRBJ1-6
CDR3 DNA: TGTGCCAGCAGCTTACGCACGACAGTTCCGAATTCACCCCTCCACTTT
CDR3 protein: CASSLRTTVPNSPLHF

D gene: NA
clone size: NA
V gene: TRBV27
J gene: TRBJ2-6
CDR3 DNA: TGTGCCAGCAGTGGCTCTGGGGCCAACGTCCTGACTTTC
CDR3 protein: CASSGSGANVLTF

D gene: NA
clone size: NA
V gene: TRBV28
J gene: TRBJ2-7
CDR3 DNA: TGTGCCAGCAGACCGGGACAATCCTACGAGCAGTACTTC
CDR3 protein: CASRPGQSYEQYF

D gene: NA
clone size: NA
V gene: TRBV3-1/TRBV3-2
J gene: TRBJ2-7
CDR3 DNA: TGTGCCAGCAGCCAGAGAGGAACAGGGCACGAGCAGTACTTC
CDR3 protein: CASSQRGTGHEQYF

D gene: NA
clone size: NA
V gene: TRBV25-1
J gene: TRBJ1-2
CDR3 DNA: TGTGCCAGCAGTGACTCAGGGTCTGGCTACACCTTC
CDR3 protein: CASSDSGSGYTF

D gene: NA
clone size: NA
V gene: TRBV28
J gene: TRBJ2-1
CDR3 DNA: TGTGCCAGCCGAGCATCCAGCGGATACAATGAGCAGTTCTTC
CDR3 protein: CASRASSGYNEQFF

D gene: NA
clone size: NA
V gene: TRBV5-1
J gene: TRBJ2-7
CDR3 DNA: TGCGCCAGCAGCTTGGCCGGACTCTACGAGCAGTACTTC
CDR3 protein: CASSLAGLYEQYF

D gene: TRBD1
clone size: NA
V gene: TRBV19
J gene: TRBJ1-2
CDR3 DNA: TGTGCCAGTAATATACAGGGGGTTAACTATGGCTACACCTTC
CDR3 protein: CASNIQGVNYGYTF

D gene: NA
clone size: NA
V gene: TRBV6-6
J gene: TRBJ1-5
CDR3 DNA: TGTGCCAGCTGGTGGGAATATAGCAATCAGCCCCAGCATTTT
CDR3 protein: CASWWEYSNQPQHF

D gene: NA
clone size: few
V gene: TRBV19
J gene: TRBJ2-2
CDR3 DNA: TGTGCCAGTAGCCAACCCAGGGCGAACACCGGGGAGCTGTTTTTT
CDR3 protein: CASSQPRANTGELFF

D gene: TRBD1
clone size: NA
V gene: TRBV29-1
J gene: TRBJ2-7
CDR3 DNA: TGCAGCGCCGGGGACAGAACCTACGAGCAGTACTTC
CDR3 protein: CSAGDRTYEQYF

D gene: NA
clone size: NA
V gene: TRBV15
J gene: TRBJ1-3
CDR3 DNA: TGTGCCACCAGCAGAGATAACCAAGCAGGGGACACCATATATTTT
CDR3 protein: CATSRDNQAGDTIYF

D gene: TRBD2
clone size: NA
V gene: TRBV3-1/TRBV3-2
J gene: TRBJ2-7
CDR3 DNA: TGTGCCAGCAGCCAAGATCGCCTAGCGGGAGTTATAGGCTACGAGCAGTACTTC
CDR3 protein: CASSQDRLAGVIGYEQYF

D gene: NA
clone size: NA
V gene: TRBV30
J gene: TRBJ1-5
CDR3 DNA: TGTGCCTGGAATAGGGGAGGAGGCAATCAGCCCCAGCATTTT
CDR3 protein: CAWNRGGGNQPQHF

D gene: NA
clone size: once
V gene: TRBV28
J gene: TRBJ1-2
CDR3 DNA: TGTGCCAGCAGTCGGGCTAACTATGGCTACACCTTC
CDR3 protein: CASSRANYGYTF

D gene: TRBD2
clone size: NA
V gene: TRBV5-1
J gene: TRBJ2-3
CDR3 DNA: TGCGCCAGCAGCTCTGGCGGGCCCGGGACTAGTACAGATACGCAGTATTTT
CDR3 protein: CASSSGGPGTSTDTQYF

D gene: NA
clone size: NA
V gene: TRBV19
J gene: TRBJ1-2
CDR3 DNA: TGTGCCAGTAGTTCCCTAAGGACGGCCTATGGCTACACCTTC
CDR3 protein: CASSSLRTAYGYTF

D gene: TRBD1
clone size: NA
V gene: TRBV19
J gene: TRBJ1-5
CDR3 DNA: TGTGCCAGTAGTTCCCCCGGACAGGGAGGCAATCAGCCCCAGCATTTT
CDR3 protein: CASSSPGQGGNQPQHF

D gene: TRBD1
clone size: NA
V gene: TRBV28
J gene: TRBJ1-1
CDR3 DNA: TGTGCCAGCCACAGGGGGCGAGAAGCTTTCTTT
CDR3 protein: CASHRGREAFF

D gene: TRBD2
clone size: NA
V gene: TRBV12-5
J gene: TRBJ2-3
CDR3 DNA: TGTGCTAGTGGTCTGGGGGGGACGCAGTATTTT
CDR3 protein: CASGLGGTQYF

D gene: TRBD2
clone size: NA
V gene: TRBV9
J gene: TRBJ2-1
CDR3 DNA: TGTGCCAGCAGCGTAGGGGTTAGCGGGAGTAATGAGCAGTTCTTC
CDR3 protein: CASSVGVSGSNEQFF

D gene: TRBD1
clone size: NA
V gene: TRBV6-2/TRBV6-3
J gene: TRBJ1-2
CDR3 DNA: TGTGCCAGCAGTTACCCGGGACAGGGGCTTGGCTACACCTTC
CDR3 protein: CASSYPGQGLGYTF

D gene: TRBD1
clone size: NA
V gene: TRBV7-2
J gene: TRBJ2-1
CDR3 DNA: TGTGCCAGCAGCTCGGACAGGTGGAACAATGAGCAGTTCTTC
CDR3 protein: CASSSDRWNNEQFF

D gene: TRBD1
clone size: NA
V gene: TRBV6-5
J gene: TRBJ2-5
CDR3 DNA: TGTGCCAGCACCGTCGACAGGGGCTACCAAGAGACCCAGTACTTC
CDR3 protein: CASTVDRGYQETQYF

D gene: NA
clone size: once
V gene: TRBV6-5
J gene: TRBJ2-7
CDR3 DNA: TGTGCCAGCAGTTACTCGGGGGTAGAACCCTACGAGCAGTACTTC
CDR3 protein: CASSYSGVEPYEQYF

D gene: NA
clone size: NA
V gene: TRBV19
J gene: TRBJ1-1
CDR3 DNA: TGTGCCAGTAGTATTCAGGGCGCGGACACTGAAGCTTTCTTT
CDR3 protein: CASSIQGADTEAFF

D gene: NA
clone size: NA
V gene: TRBV11-2
J gene: TRBJ2-2
CDR3 DNA: TGTGCCAGCAGCGCGGGCCCGAACACCGGGGAGCTGTTTTTT
CDR3 protein: CASSAGPNTGELFF

D gene: NA
clone size: NA
V gene: TRBV27
J gene: TRBJ1-6
CDR3 DNA: TGTGCCGCACGGGGGGGGGCGGCTCATAATTCACCCCTCCACTTT
CDR3 protein: CAARGGAAHNSPLHF

D gene: TRBD1
clone size: NA
V gene: TRBV3-1/TRBV3-2
J gene: TRBJ1-1
CDR3 DNA: TGTGCCAGCAGCCAAACGACAGGGGCTGAAGCTTTCTTT
CDR3 protein: CASSQTTGAEAFF

D gene: TRBD1
clone size: NA
V gene: TRBV28
J gene: TRBJ1-4
CDR3 DNA: TGTGCCAGCAGTTTGCCGGGGACAGGCGAAGAAAAACTGTTTTTT
CDR3 protein: CASSLPGTGEEKLFF

D gene: NA
clone size: NA
V gene: TRBV27
J gene: TRBJ2-1
CDR3 DNA: TGTGCCAGCAGTTTTCGCGCCTCCTACAATGAGCAGTTCTTC
CDR3 protein: CASSFRASYNEQFF

D gene: NA
clone size: NA
V gene: TRBV27
J gene: TRBJ2-1
CDR3 DNA: TGTGCCAGCCGGGGCAGGGGACGGAATGAGCAGTTCTTC
CDR3 protein: CASRGRGRNEQFF